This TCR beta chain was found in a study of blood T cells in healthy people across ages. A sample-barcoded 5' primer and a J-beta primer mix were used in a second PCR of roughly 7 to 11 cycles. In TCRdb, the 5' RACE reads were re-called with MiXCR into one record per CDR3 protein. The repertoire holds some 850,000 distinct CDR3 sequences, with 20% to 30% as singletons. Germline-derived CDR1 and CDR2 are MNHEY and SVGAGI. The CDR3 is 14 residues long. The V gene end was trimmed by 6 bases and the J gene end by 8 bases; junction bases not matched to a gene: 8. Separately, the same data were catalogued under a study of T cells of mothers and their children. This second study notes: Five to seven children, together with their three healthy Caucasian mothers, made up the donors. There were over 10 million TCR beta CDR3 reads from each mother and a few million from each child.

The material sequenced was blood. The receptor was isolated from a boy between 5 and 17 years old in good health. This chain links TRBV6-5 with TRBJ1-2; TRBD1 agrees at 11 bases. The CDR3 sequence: CASSPDRGPRGYTF. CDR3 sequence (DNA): TGTGCCAGCAGCCCGGACAGGGGGCCTAGGGGCTACACCTTC.